This T cell receptor (beta chain) was documented in a study of T cell repertoires in cytomegalovirus infection (dated by TCRdb to 2018 to 2020). For context, the study as a whole: The peptide stimulations were aimed at well-studied HLA-B-restricted epitopes as well as recently identified HLA-C-restricted CMV epitopes, whose presentation resists viral immunomodulation. The HLA type of each donor mattered for the analysis, because public TCR beta signatures pointed to carriage of CMV infection along with the matching HLA type. What the research found in general, with its limitations: In the ex vivo response, HLA-C-restricted CMV-specific TCR beta clonotypes were dominant, and in two of eight donors the single most frequent clonotype came from this HLA-C-restricted group. In both this cohort and an independent cohort of more than 350 donors, the cumulative frequency of public TCR beta family members distinguished carriers of CMV infection plus the relevant HLA type.

A remark on this clonotype: Its antigen target is currently unknown. No base quality values were provided; no much bigger clone lies one nucleotide off.

Reads for this sample came from an Illumina HiSeq 1500. TCRdb reanalyzed the raw reads on its own, using fastp at Q25 for trimming and MiXCR for clone calling, and kept in-frame beta chains. Rows with a matching CDR3 protein are joined into one entry that keeps the most common DNA and genes. Present in this sample are roughly 90,000 distinct CDR3 sequences, 25% to 30% of which were seen just once. The ten largest clones represent over 60% of the sample. Sequences SNHLY (CDR1) and FYNNEI (CDR2) are obtained from the germline V gene. Spanning cysteine to phenylalanine, the CDR3 consists of 13 amino acids. Solely the CDR3 DNA is kept, with 39 bases framed from the first base. V drops 10 bases and J drops 6 bases, leaving 18 bases in between. Per the publication, the treatment or condition label means: in vitro stimulation with specific CMV peptide epitopes to enrich CMV-specific T cells.

The TCR sequence derives from a human donor in good health (CMV status not recorded). Some clones in this sample may be carry-over from other donors' samples. Material: CD8+ T cells from cultured PBMCs, obtained from culture after CMV antigen stimulation. Recombination joined TRBV2 with TRBJ1-1, with a tentative D gene TRBD1 over 5 matching bases. The CDR3 corresponds to CAILPAGRAEAFF. The sequenced DNA: TGTGCCATACTCCCGGCAGGGCGGGCTGAAGCTTTCTTT. The entire variable domain, with the stretches around the CDR3 drawn from the reference TRBV2 and TRBJ1-1 proteins, is EPEVTQTPSHQVTQMGQEVILRCVPISNHLYFYWYRQILGQKVEFLVSFYNNEISEKSEIFDDQFSVERPDGSNFTLKIRSTKLEDSAMYFCAILPAGRAEAFFGQGTRLTVV.